Shown below are 17 T cell receptor beta chains from a single sample sequenced in a study of technical replicates of blood from a few donors. This table comes from immunoSEQ multiplex PCR, and its TCRdb copy is limited to in-frame clones, with some not included. The sample holds 60,000 to 75,000 clones, about 83% seen once. The specimen was PBMCs. The receptors were gathered from a human donor in good health. Some clones in this sample may be carry-over from other donors' samples.

This sequence joins TRBV4-1 and TRBJ2-2; 12 bases align to TRBD1. Per germline, CDR1 MGHRA and CDR2 YSYEKL. This CDR3 region has 17 residues. Losses at the gene ends were 3 bases for V and 7 bases for J; bases not matched to a gene: 9. CDR3 protein: CASSQFRDRGRSGELFF. The CDR3 DNA is TGCGCCAGCAGCCAGTTCCGGGACAGGGGGCGTAGCGGGGAGCTGTTTTTT.

This clone was seen a handful of times. The chain employs TRBV5-1 and TRBJ1-2; 8 nucleotides agree with TRBD1. Germline V gene lookup returns CDR1 SGHRS and CDR2 YFSETQ. This CDR3 region has 14 residues. V was clipped by 4 bases and J by 8 bases; unmatched bases: 10. CDR3 protein: CASSRMTGEDGYTF. CDR3 in DNA: TGCGCCAGCAGCCGCATGACAGGGGAGGACGGCTACACCTTC.

The CDR3 nucleotides read TGTGCCAGCAGCGTAGTGGGGGCGTCCAGGGCCCAGTACTTC. Its protein product is CASSVVGASRAQYF. The rearrangement uses TRBV9 and TRBJ2-5, with a weak D call TRBD1 (6 bases). Trimming cost V 0 bases and J 9 bases, with 15 bases left between them. The CDR3 is 14 amino acids. Germline CDR1 reads SGDLS; CDR2 reads YYNGEE.

The rearrangement links TRBV30 to TRBJ2-2; tentatively, D is TRBD2 (6 bases). With 0 bases removed from V and 1 base from J, the gap between germline ends came to 12 bases. CDR3 length equals 16 residues. Germline CDR1 GTSNPN, CDR2 SVGIG (reference sequence). The CDR3: CAWSVRGGRNTGELFF. The CDR3 DNA reads as TGTGCCTGGAGTGTACGGGGAGGACGGAACACCGGGGAGCTGTTTTTT.

The chain recombines TRBV7-6 with TRBJ2-7; unclear D gene. The CDR3 length is 12 residues. Trimming shortened V by 5 bases and J by 6 bases, and 11 bases separated the two germline ends. Germline CDR1 is SGHVS and CDR2 is FNYEAQ. As DNA, the CDR3 is TGTGCCAGCAGCCCAACCGGTGGCGAGCAGTACTTC. Encoded protein: CASSPTGGEQYF. Full variable domain (missing parts from reference TRBV7-6 and TRBJ2-7): GAGVSQSPRYKVTKRGQDVALRCDPISGHVSLYWYRQALGQGPEFLTYFNYEAQQDKSGLPNDRFSAERPEGSISTLTIQRTEQRDSAMYRCASSPTGGEQYFGPGTRLTVT.

The genes are TRBV10-3 and TRBJ1-1; 8 bases are shared with TRBD1. The germline CDR1 and CDR2 sequences are ENHRY and SYGVKD. With 8 bases clipped from V and 1 base from J, the junction kept 6 bases outside the gene matches. This CDR3 has 14 residues. CDR3: CAIGGQGRNTEAFF. In DNA form, the CDR3 reads TGTGCCATCGGCGGACAGGGAAGGAACACTGAAGCTTTCTTT.

The rearrangement links TRBV2 to TRBJ2-3; 9 bases fit TRBD2. The V gene's germline CDR1 is SNHLY and CDR2 FYNNEI. The V segment lost 10 bases and the J segment 0 bases; nucleotides outside the gene matches: 5. The CDR3 totals 14 residues. The CDR3 coding sequence is TGTGCCATTCTGGCGGGGGGGAGCACAGATACGCAGTATTTT. Its protein product is CAILAGGSTDTQYF.

This rearrangement joins TRBV5-1 to TRBJ2-5; 8 bases line up with TRBD1. Germline CDR1 is SGHRS and CDR2 is YFSETQ. This CDR3 is built from 14 residues. The V gene end was trimmed by 5 bases and the J gene end by 2 bases; junction bases not matched to a gene: 5. The CDR3 here is CASRRTGSQETQYF. The CDR3 DNA follows: TGCGCCAGCAGGAGGACAGGGTCGCAAGAGACCCAGTACTTC.

The chain links TRBV5-1 to TRBJ2-3; tentative D call: TRBD2 (5 bases). The CDR3 has 16 residues. V was clipped by 0 bases and J by 1 base, with 12 bases between them. Germline V gene sequence: CDR1 SGHRS, CDR2 YFSETQ. The CDR3 DNA sequence: TGCGCCAGCAGCTTGGGTCCGGGAAGGGGCACAGATACGCAGTATTTT. It specifies CASSLGPGRGTDTQYF.

V and J are TRBV4-3 and TRBJ2-7, with a weak D call TRBD1 (5 bases). The V end was cut by 2 bases, the J end by 3 bases, with 14 bases between. The CDR3 runs 15 residues. CDR1 and CDR2 (germline): LGHNA, YSLEER. CDR3 bases: TGCGCCAGCAGCCAATACAAGGGGCAAATCTACGAGCAGTACTTC. This sequence encodes CASSQYKGQIYEQYF.

Here the CDR3 reads CSVKTGFIDTQYF. In nucleotides, the CDR3 is TGCAGCGTAAAGACAGGGTTTATAGATACGCAGTATTTT. V gene TRBV29-1 combines with J gene TRBJ2-3; 7 bases line up with TRBD1. The germline gives CDR1 SQVTM, CDR2 ANQGSEA. This CDR3 has 13 amino acids. After removal of 6 bases from V and 5 bases from J, the junction contained 8 bases not matched to a gene.

The chain has TRBV5-6 and TRBJ1-1; no clear D gene. The germline V gene has CDR1 SGHDT and CDR2 YYEEEE. The CDR3 has 15 amino acids. Between the trimmed V and J ends, which lost 1 base and 1 base, there was a span of 11 bases. In nucleotides, the CDR3 is TGTGCCAGCAGCTTGTACGGCGGAACGAACACTGAAGCTTTCTTT. It encodes CASSLYGGTNTEAFF. The entire variable domain, with the rest obtained from reference TRBV5-6 and TRBJ1-1, is as follows: DAGVTQSPTHLIKTRGQQVTLRCSPKSGHDTVSWYQQALGQGPQFIFQYYEEEERQRGNFPDRFSGHQFPNYSSELNVNALLLGDSALYLCASSLYGGTNTEAFFGQGTRLTVV.

V usage is TRBV2 and J usage is TRBJ1-6; D call uncertain. Germline V gives CDR1 SNHLY, CDR2 FYNNEI. This CDR3 spans 14 amino acids. The germline V and J ends were trimmed by 6 bases and 7 bases, with 13 bases remaining between them. CDR3 region: CASSESGGNSPLHF. CDR3 sequence (DNA): TGTGCCAGCAGCGAATCGGGCGGGAATTCACCCCTCCACTTT.

CDR3 nucleotides: TGTGCCAGCAGAGCAAGGAGCACCGGGGAGCTGTTTTTT. It specifies CASRARSTGELFF. This chain links TRBV2 with TRBJ2-2; D gene uncertain. Germline lookup yields CDR1 SNHLY and CDR2 FYNNEI. V lost 6 bases and J 4 bases, leaving 9 bases between the germline ends. This CDR3 region has 13 residues.

This chain links TRBV6-5 with TRBJ2-2; D gene ambiguous. The ends were cut back, 6 bases at V and 7 bases at J, with 12 bases in the middle. Looked up from germline, CDR1 is MNHEY and CDR2 is SVGAGI. The CDR3 covers 13 residues. The CDR3 sequence is CASSSSGGGELFF. The CDR3 nucleotides are TGTGCCAGCAGCTCATCCGGTGGCGGGGAGCTGTTTTTT.

This chain uses TRBV5-1 with TRBJ2-3; 9 nucleotides line up with TRBD2. This CDR3 spans 15 amino acids. Germline V gene sequence: CDR1 SGHRS, CDR2 YFSETQ. With 3 bases clipped from V and 3 bases from J, the junction kept 5 bases outside the gene matches. DNA for the CDR3: TGCGCCAGCAGCTCCCGGGCGGGGGGGACAGATACGCAGTATTTT. This encodes CASSSRAGGTDTQYF.

This clone appeared once. This rearrangement joins TRBV5-6 to TRBJ2-7; the D gene is possibly TRBD2 (6 bases). Germline CDR1 and CDR2: SGHDT and YYEEEE. The CDR3 covers 15 residues. V was cut by 4 bases and J by 5 bases, with 19 bases left in between. The CDR3 here is CASSPWGGRENEQYF. The CDR3 DNA reads TGTGCCAGCAGCCCTTGGGGCGGACGGGAGAACGAGCAGTACTTC.